This T cell receptor (beta chain) was sequenced during a study of post-analysis software for immune sequencing data. About the study: Clinical courses comprised relapsing-remitting, secondary progressive and progressive-relapsing multiple sclerosis.

Study results and limitations: Controls showed significantly higher normalized Chao1 diversity than did multiple sclerosis patients. The five TRBV segments detected at higher frequency in patients than in controls included TRBV5-6, TRBV5-1 and TRBV20-1. The authors found that F measure strongly co-clustered same-batch samples.

Incorporated into the TCR beta cDNA libraries were unique molecular identifiers, which served to reduce PCR and sequencing biases. A population of 1 to 10 million T cells gave rise to about half a million cDNA molecules. MiXCR, run by TCRdb on the PCR reads, gives a single entry per CDR3 protein. The repertoire holds 430,000 or so distinct CDR3 sequences, with 30% to 40% as singletons. Details on this clonotype: Its specificity is not known. One junction end does not reproduce the germline sequence, and a read error may be involved.

The CDR3 extends over 15 amino acids. CDR1 is SNHLY and CDR2 is FYNNEI in the germline V gene. This clonotype originated in a girl aged 2 to 9 with multiple sclerosis. The J gene is TRBJ2-3, the V gene TRBV2, with no clear D. The sequenced sample consisted of blood. CDR3 coding DNA: TGTGCCGGCAGTTGGGTCCCAGAGGTCACAGATACGCAGTATTTT. This sequence encodes CAGSWVPEVTDTQYF.